This T cell receptor (beta chain) emerged from a study of blood T cell repertoires in COVID-19. The overall study: COVID-19 samples, acute and convalescent, were from the United States, Italy and Spain. T cells, B-cell-depleted T cells, or PBMCs provided the cDNA or gDNA that served as material.

Source study methods: Reference gene primer amplification in the assay estimated nucleated cell counts. Only in-frame clones appear in the TCRdb table, and some are missing; sequencing was by immunoSEQ multiplex PCR. The V and J calls and clone size were taken over from that table, and D and trimming were inferred from the DNA. The table lists 250,000 to 350,000 clones, around nine tenths of them singletons. Trimming removed 5 bases at V and 5 bases at J, with 16 bases between. The germline CDR1 and CDR2 sequences are SGHKS and YYEKEE (reference sequence). The CDR3 runs 14 residues. This TCR came from a woman between 40 and 50 years old who had recovered from COVID-19. The chain recombines TRBV5-5 with TRBJ2-5, with TRBD1 as a possible D gene (5 bases). Sample: peripheral blood. The CDR3 loop is CASSRARERETQYF. CDR3 nucleotide sequence: TGTGCCAGCAGTCGTGCCAGGGAAAGGGAGACCCAGTACTTC.